This T cell receptor (beta chain) derives from a study of OX40 agonist ivuxolimab in advanced cancers. Background on the study: Clinicians treated patients with ivuxolimab, an agonistic anti-OX40 (CD134) antibody. Partial response was recorded in three patients: one hepatocellular carcinoma and two cutaneous melanoma cases. Overall study results and limits: No antigen was identified for the clonally expanded peripheral T cells. Average numbers of expanded clones were greater in CD8+ T cells than in CD4+.

This clone was seen only a few times. Its specificity is not known. CDR1 GTSNPN and CDR2 SVGIG come from the germline V gene (reference sequence). This CDR3 region has 14 residues. Trimming removed 4 bases at V and 0 bases at J, with 10 bases between. Data came from immunoSEQ multiplex PCR; TCRdb stores just in-frame clones and leaves some out. The table has approximately 60,000 clones, approximately 80% seen once. This chain joins TRBV30 and TRBJ1-3, with unresolved D. The clonotype comes from an adult with an advanced solid tumor such as melanoma, head and neck, liver or kidney cancer. The material sequenced was CD4+ or CD8+ T cells sorted from blood, taken in a trial of the OX40 agonist ivuxolimab. The CDR3 DNA is TGTGCCTGGAATGACGGCCTCTCTGGAAACACCATATATTTT. This codes for CAWNDGLSGNTIYF.